This T cell receptor (beta chain) was obtained from a study of early T cells in non-severe SARS-CoV-2 infection. On the study more broadly: The chains were unpaired, and the sequenced material was bulk RNA from unsorted whole blood.

This clonotype showed up many times. This CDR3 is built from 15 residues. V was shortened by 5 bases and J by 0 bases, with 14 bases between the two germline ends. The germline gives CDR1 DFQATT, CDR2 SNEGSKA (reference sequence). TCRdb itself ran the 5' RACE reads through MiXCR, one entry per CDR3 protein. The table shows approximately 64,000 distinct CDR3 sequences, with around 20% occurring only once. Here the sequenced sample was whole blood, taken at baseline. The chain has TRBV20-1 and TRBJ2-1; D not certain. The TCR sequence derives from an adult who was a healthcare worker with PCR-confirmed SARS-CoV-2 infection or an uninfected control (not recorded which). Here the CDR3 reads CSAPEAWGSYNEQFF. CDR3 in DNA: TGCAGTGCTCCCGAGGCCTGGGGCTCCTACAATGAGCAGTTCTTC.